A single sample gave rise to the 15 T cell receptor beta chains below, sequenced in a study of blood T cell repertoires in COVID-19. The repertoire was sequenced with immunoSEQ multiplex PCR; TCRdb's copy has only in-frame clones and lacks some. Here the sample spans 88,000 or so clones, roughly 77% being singletons. Sequences were obtained from peripheral blood. Source of these receptors: a human donor in a cohort sampled during active COVID-19.

V usage is TRBV6-5 and J usage is TRBJ2-7; the D is unclear. V was shortened by 6 bases and J by 3 bases, with 6 bases between the two germline ends. The CDR3 is 11 residues long. From germline, CDR1 is MNHEY and CDR2 SVGAGI. CDR3 region: CASRNSYEQYF. The DNA for the CDR3 is TGTGCCAGCAGAAACAGCTACGAGCAGTACTTC.

The chain carries TRBV3-1 (or the pseudogene TRBV3-2) and TRBJ2-4, with D maybe TRBD2 (6 bases). Per germline, CDR1 LGHDT and CDR2 YNNKEL (reference sequence). V lost 5 bases to trimming and J lost 3 bases, with 20 bases between them. CDR3 length: 17 residues. This CDR3 reads CASSAAGGILGKNIQYF. In DNA form, the CDR3 reads TGTGCCAGCAGCGCGGCGGGCGGGATTCTGGGCAAAAACATTCAGTACTTC.

The J gene is TRBJ1-2, the V gene TRBV6-6; TRBD1 aligns across 9 bases. After removal of 7 bases from V and 5 bases from J, the junction contained 11 bases not matched to a gene. Germline V gives CDR1 MNHNY, CDR2 SVGAGI (reference sequence). CDR3 length: 15 amino acids. CDR3 nucleotides: TGTGCCAGCATCCCACAGGGGGCTCTAGGGTATGGCTACACCTTC. It translates to CASIPQGALGYGYTF.

The gene calls are TRBV28 and TRBJ1-2; 7 bases align to TRBD1. The CDR3 covers 15 residues. Germline V lookup: CDR1 MDHEN, CDR2 SYDVKM. V trimming: 4 bases; J trimming: 4 bases; junction bases outside the gene matches: 9. In DNA form, the CDR3 reads TGTGCCAGCAGTTCCCTGGACAGGCTTGCCTATGGCTACACCTTC. Translation gives CASSSLDRLAYGYTF.

This clone has a handful of counts. The rearrangement joins TRBV18 to TRBJ1-4, with D possibly matching TRBD1 (6 bases). CDR1 is KGHSH and CDR2 is LQKENI in the germline V gene. This CDR3 region has 17 residues. Trimming stripped 6 bases from V and 0 bases from J, with 17 bases between. As DNA, the CDR3 is TGTGCCAGCTCCCCAGGCACAGGGCCTGCAACTAATGAAAAACTGTTTTTT. Amino acids: CASSPGTGPATNEKLFF.

V gene TRBV7-2 combines with J gene TRBJ1-5; D is perhaps TRBD1 (6 bases). Trimming shortened V by 6 bases and J by 5 bases, and 14 bases separated the two germline ends. There are 14 residues in the CDR3. Germline assignment: CDR1 SGHTA and CDR2 FQGNSA. CDR3 sequence: CASSQQGTDQPQHF. The CDR3 DNA reads as TGTGCCAGCAGTCAACAGGGCACCGATCAGCCCCAGCATTTT.

The rearrangement uses TRBV12-5 and TRBJ2-2; 12 bases match TRBD2. The germline V gene has CDR1 LGHNT and CDR2 FRNRAP. CDR3 length: 22 residues. The ends lost 4 bases at V and 1 base at J; junction bases unmatched: 19. The CDR3 sequence is CASGWGQAEGTSGGLNTGELFF. CDR3 DNA sequence: TGTGCTAGTGGTTGGGGACAGGCGGAGGGCACTAGCGGGGGGTTGAACACCGGGGAGCTGTTTTTT.

The chain joins TRBV10-3 to TRBJ1-3, with 7 positions matching TRBD1. Trimming took 5 bases from V and 0 from J; bases not matched to a gene: 10. Germline V gives CDR1 ENHRY, CDR2 SYGVKD. This CDR3 has 17 residues. CDR3 nucleotide sequence: TGTGCCATCAGTTTCTCCCGGGACAGCAACTCTGGAAACACCATATATTTT. Translating it yields CAISFSRDSNSGNTIYF.

This clone was seen a handful of times. The CDR3 sequence: CASTPGLAYGYTF. CDR3 DNA sequence: TGTGCCAGTACCCCAGGGTTGGCCTATGGCTACACCTTC. The V gene is TRBV19, the J gene TRBJ1-2, with TRBD1 as a possible D gene (5 bases). CDR1 and CDR2 (germline): LNHDA, SQIVND (reference sequence). This CDR3 is 13 amino acids long. The V and J ends lost 7 bases and 4 bases respectively, with 13 bases between them.

This clone showed up just a few times. V and J are TRBV7-9 and TRBJ2-5, with D possibly matching TRBD1 (5 bases). The CDR3 consists of 15 residues. The germline V and J ends were trimmed by 1 base and 5 bases, with 14 bases remaining between them. In germline, CDR1 is SEHNR, CDR2 FQNEAQ (reference sequence). CDR3 in DNA: TGTGCCAGCAGCTTAGTAAATGGCCCAGGGGAGACCCAGTACTTC. This translates into CASSLVNGPGETQYF.

The chain links TRBV7-9 to TRBJ2-7; 8 bases map to TRBD1. CDR3 length: 15 residues. Germline V gene data show CDR1 as SEHNR and CDR2 as FQNEAQ (reference sequence). V lost 1 base and J lost 0; bases outside the gene matches: 2. CDR3 nucleotide sequence: TGTGCCAGCAGCTTAGGGACAGGGCCCTCCTACGAGCAGTACTTC. Translating gives CASSLGTGPSYEQYF. Variable domain in full (rest from reference TRBV7-9 and TRBJ2-7): DTGVSQNPRHKITKRGQNVTFRCDPISEHNRLYWYRQTLGQGPEFLTYFQNEAQLEKSRLLSDRFSAERPKGSFSTLEIQRTEQGDSAMYLCASSLGTGPSYEQYFGPGTRLTVT.

The chain is built from TRBV7-9 and TRBJ2-7, with D possibly being TRBD2 (6 bases). Trimming took 4 bases from V and 3 from J, leaving 10 bases between them. CDR1 and CDR2 from the germline V gene are SEHNR and FQNEAQ (reference sequence). This CDR3 contains 13 residues. The CDR3, as DNA: TGTGCCAGCAGCTCGTCCGGGAGCTACGAGCAGTACTTC. Amino acid sequence: CASSSSGSYEQYF.

The chain has TRBV6-5 and TRBJ2-3; 9 nucleotides agree with TRBD2. The length of the CDR3 is 15 residues. Per germline, CDR1 MNHEY and CDR2 SVGAGI. Losses at the gene ends were 6 bases for V and 6 bases for J; bases not matched to a gene: 10. CDR3 sequence: CASSLASGEEDTQYF. The CDR3 DNA reads as TGTGCCAGCAGCCTCGCTAGCGGGGAGGAGGATACGCAGTATTTT.

J is TRBJ2-5 and V is TRBV2; D unclear. The CDR3 sequence is 13 residues long. Germline V lookup: CDR1 SNHLY, CDR2 FYNNEI. V shed 4 bases and J shed 1 base, with 7 bases lying between them. CDR3 loop: CASSGFSQETQYF. Written as DNA, the CDR3 is TGTGCCAGCAGTGGTTTCAGCCAAGAGACCCAGTACTTC.

The CDR3 coding sequence is TGTGCCAGCAGCCTCATGGACACCTCCGGTGGCTACACCTTC. Its protein product is CASSLMDTSGGYTF. This sequence joins TRBV9 and TRBJ1-2; D may be TRBD1 (5 bases). The CDR3 consists of 14 residues. V lost 4 bases to trimming and J lost 7 bases, with 17 bases between them. Germline loops: CDR1 SGDLS, CDR2 YYNGEE.